A single sample gave rise to the 8 T cell receptor beta chains below, sequenced in a study of patients and donors after allogeneic stem cell transplantation. TCRdb reprocessed the RT-PCR reads with MiXCR, giving one entry per CDR3 protein. The sample consists of about a million distinct CDR3 sequences, 15% to 20% of them appearing once. Sequencing used blood, either unsorted or a sorted T cell fraction (not recorded which). The receptors here all came from a human donor who was either an allogeneic HSCT recipient or a stem cell or donor lymphocyte infusion donor (not recorded which). It is not recorded whose cells these are; they may come from a transplant donor.

The V call is TRBV6-5, the J call TRBJ2-1; possibly TRBD2 for D (6 bases). This CDR3 is 15 amino acids long. V was pared by 2 bases and J by 0 bases, with 8 bases between. Per germline, CDR1 MNHEY and CDR2 SVGAGI. CDR3 DNA: TGTGCCAGCAGTTACCTGGGAGGCTCCTACAATGAGCAGTTCTTC. Translating it yields CASSYLGGSYNEQFF.

This clonotype was observed a handful of times. This rearrangement joins TRBV20-1 to TRBJ2-7; 7 bases align to TRBD1. There are 12 residues in the CDR3. From germline, CDR1 is DFQATT and CDR2 SNEGSKA (reference sequence). The ends lost 4 bases at V and 2 bases at J; junction bases unmatched: 2. CDR3 DNA: TGCAGTGCTACCGGGACAGCCTACGAGCAGTACTTC. It codes for CSATGTAYEQYF.

In its sample, this clonotype was seen a few times. The V gene is TRBV15, the J gene TRBJ1-2; 8 nucleotides agree with TRBD1. The CDR3 sequence is 15 residues long. Germline V CDR1 and CDR2: LNHNV, YYDKDF (reference sequence). The V segment lost 4 bases and the J segment 7 bases; nucleotides outside the gene matches: 11. The CDR3 nucleotides are TGTGCCACCAGCAATCCAGGGGGCGCAGGGGGTGGCTACACCTTC. This codes for CATSNPGGAGGGYTF.

This clonotype showed up just a few times. The rearrangement joins TRBV19 to TRBJ1-6; 7 bases match TRBD1. The CDR3 has 12 residues. Germline CDR1 and CDR2: LNHDA and SQIVND (reference sequence). The J segment lost 8 bases and the V segment lost 7 bases, leaving 2 bases of the junction unmatched. This CDR3 reads CASKQGDSPLHF. DNA for the CDR3: TGTGCCAGTAAGCAGGGGGATTCACCCCTCCACTTT.

This rearrangement joins TRBV27 to TRBJ2-1; D possibly uses TRBD1 or TRBD2 (11 bases each). The CDR3 covers 22 residues. With 0 bases removed from V and 4 bases from J, the gap between germline ends came to 31 bases. CDR1 is MNHEY, CDR2 SMNVEV, per germline (reference sequence). The CDR3 nucleotides are TGTGCCAGCAGTTTATCCCCCGGGACAGGGGGGCCTAGCGGGAGGCGATACAATGAGCAGTTCTTC. Translation gives CASSLSPGTGGPSGRRYNEQFF.

Many counts were recorded for this clonotype. The genes are TRBV7-9 and TRBJ1-5, with D possibly TRBD1 on 6 matching bases. The germline V and J ends were trimmed by 4 bases and 0 bases, with 7 bases remaining between them. Germline assignment: CDR1 SEHNR and CDR2 FQNEAQ (reference sequence). This CDR3 spans 14 amino acids. The CDR3 region has the DNA TGTGCCAGCAGCTCGGACAGTAGCAATCAGCCCCAGCATTTT. This encodes CASSSDSSNQPQHF.

This clonotype was seen more than once but under ten times. This chain joins TRBV7-6 and TRBJ2-2; TRBD2 matches at 7 bases. With V trimmed by 7 bases and J by 7 bases, 12 bases remained unmatched. CDR1 SGHVS and CDR2 FNYEAQ come from the germline V gene. There are 15 residues in the CDR3. CDR3 DNA sequence: TGTGCCAGCAAGATGGCCCCGGGAGGTGGCGGGGAGCTGTTTTTT. This translates into CASKMAPGGGGELFF.

The V call is TRBV20-1, the J call TRBJ2-1, with 12 bases fitting TRBD1. Per germline, CDR1 DFQATT and CDR2 SNEGSKA (reference sequence). The ends lost 5 bases at V and 6 bases at J; junction bases unmatched: 5. The CDR3 loop spans 14 amino acids. The CDR3 loop reads CSAQGDRGRNEQFF. The CDR3 DNA reads TGCAGTGCTCAAGGGGACAGGGGGCGCAATGAGCAGTTCTTC.